This entry concerns a single T cell receptor (beta chain). The antigen remains unidentified. TRB rearrangements spanning V, D and J were amplified using mixed TRB-A/B primers. TCRdb re-derived calls from the multiplex PCR reads in MiXCR, one entry per CDR3 protein. The sample lists some 5,000 distinct CDR3 sequences; roughly 31% were seen once. The entry originates in a study of T cell repertoires in aging, cancer and after chemotherapy. Peripheral blood genomic DNA, not sorted cells or RNA, was the template. Study-level findings and limits: Rebound thymic output was suggested by rising median generation probability during chemotherapy in each cancer cohort.

V lost 7 bases and J 1 base, leaving 8 bases between the germline ends. Germline CDR1 and CDR2: SGHTA and FQGNSA. CDR3 length: 13 amino acids. The source material was blood. The sequence came from a human donor with a blood cancer. The donor label of this sample is uncertain. The genes are TRBV7-2 and TRBJ1-3; D is undetermined. The CDR3 region is CASTTSSGNTIYF. The CDR3 DNA follows: TGTGCCAGCACCACGTCTTCTGGAAACACCATATATTTT.